These 22 T cell receptor beta chains came from one sample sequenced in a study of blood T cell repertoires in COVID-19. Data came from immunoSEQ multiplex PCR; TCRdb stores just in-frame clones and leaves some out. Among roughly 20,000 clones, roughly 89% were seen once, and the ten largest hold around 6%. Sequences were obtained from peripheral blood. These receptors were obtained from a woman aged 80 or over with active COVID-19.

The rearrangement uses TRBV18 and TRBJ1-2; 10 bases align to TRBD1. From germline, CDR1 is KGHSH and CDR2 LQKENI. The CDR3 has 16 residues. V shed 2 bases, J shed 1 base, and the junction held 4 bases outside the gene matches. In DNA, the CDR3 is TGTGCCAGCTCACCATTGGGACAGGGGATTAACTATGGCTACACCTTC. Its translation: CASSPLGQGINYGYTF.

The chain is built from TRBV24-1 and TRBJ2-1; possible D gene TRBD2, 6 bases. The germline V gene encodes CDR1 KGHDR and CDR2 SFDVKD. Between the trimmed V and J ends, which lost 4 bases and 7 bases, there was a span of 10 bases. This CDR3 has 13 residues. The CDR3 protein is CATSDPGGNEQFF. CDR3 in DNA: TGTGCCACCAGTGACCCTGGGGGGAATGAGCAGTTCTTC.

The chain has TRBV7-2 and TRBJ2-2; the match to TRBD1 covers 8 bases. The germline V gene has CDR1 SGHTA and CDR2 FQGNSA. J gave up 1 base and V 6 bases, and 1 base lay outside the gene matches. The CDR3 runs to 14 residues. The CDR3 region has the DNA TGTGCCAGCAGAGACAGGGGGAACACCGGGGAGCTGTTTTTT. This sequence encodes CASRDRGNTGELFF.

The V gene is TRBV7-2, the J gene TRBJ1-6; D remains unclear. There are 13 residues in the CDR3. Germline CDR1 SGHTA, CDR2 FQGNSA. With 0 bases removed from V and 8 bases from J, the gap between germline ends came to 5 bases. In DNA, the CDR3 is TGTGCCAGCAGCTTAGCTCAGGATTCACCCCTCCACTTT. Translation: CASSLAQDSPLHF.

The genes are TRBV2 and TRBJ1-1; D is perhaps TRBD1 (5 bases). Germline CDR1 reads SNHLY; CDR2 reads FYNNEI. The length of the CDR3 is 12 residues. Trimming stripped 4 bases from V and 5 bases from J, with 8 bases between. The DNA for the CDR3 is TGTGCCAGCAGTGGAAGGGGAACTGAAGCTTTCTTT. The encoded protein is CASSGRGTEAFF.

This clone came up once. The chain uses TRBV2 and TRBJ2-5, with D possibly matching TRBD2 (6 bases). This CDR3 comprises 13 residues. V was clipped by 4 bases and J by 2 bases, with 8 bases between them. Germline loops: CDR1 SNHLY, CDR2 FYNNEI. The CDR3 region is CASSVGLQETQYF. The CDR3, as DNA: TGTGCCAGCAGTGTCGGACTACAAGAGACCCAGTACTTC.

This clone was detected once. The V and J genes are TRBV6-2 or TRBV6-3 and TRBJ2-3; a weak D match, TRBD2 (7 bases). Germline lookup yields CDR1 MNHEY and CDR2 SVGEGT. The length of the CDR3 is 16 residues. V lost 6 bases, J lost 4 bases, and 20 bases lay in between. CDR3 sequence: CASSRGGGALADTQYF. The CDR3 region has the DNA TGTGCCAGCAGCCGAGGGGGGGGCGCATTGGCAGATACGCAGTATTTT.

This chain connects TRBV20-1 to TRBJ2-1; 10 bases match TRBD2. CDR1 is DFQATT and CDR2 is SNEGSKA in the germline V gene (reference sequence). Trimming removed 3 bases from V and 7 bases from J; junction bases left unmatched: 6. This CDR3 has 14 residues. CDR3 residues: CSASSGLAMNEQFF. CDR3 sequence (DNA): TGCAGTGCTAGTTCGGGACTAGCGATGAATGAGCAGTTCTTC.

This clone was observed a single time. The chain joins TRBV19 to TRBJ1-2; possible D gene TRBD1, 5 bases. The V end was cut by 3 bases, the J end by 7 bases, with 21 bases between. The V gene's germline CDR1 is LNHDA and CDR2 SQIVND (reference sequence). CDR3 length: 16 amino acids. The CDR3 DNA reads TGTGCCAGTAGTATTGGATCTGGGGCAGGGAATGGTGGCTACACCTTC. Protein sequence: CASSIGSGAGNGGYTF.

The chain is built from TRBV7-8 and TRBJ1-2; a weak D match, TRBD1 (6 bases). This CDR3 region has 13 residues. Deletions cut 1 base from V and 7 bases from J, with 10 bases between. Germline-derived CDR1 and CDR2 are SGHVS and FQNEAQ. CDR3 DNA: TGTGCCAGCAGCTTAGTACAGGGTGGTGGCTACACCTTC. It is translated as CASSLVQGGGYTF.

This chain joins TRBV18 and TRBJ1-1; a weak D match, TRBD1 (5 bases). V was shortened by 3 bases and J by 1 base, with 6 bases between the two germline ends. This CDR3 region has 13 residues. CDR1 and CDR2 (germline): KGHSH, LQKENI. CDR3 in amino acids: CASSPTANTEAFF. The CDR3 DNA reads as TGTGCCAGCTCACCGACAGCGAACACTGAAGCTTTCTTT.

V gene TRBV30 combines with J gene TRBJ1-3, with 8 bases lining up with TRBD1. From germline, CDR1 is GTSNPN and CDR2 SVGIG (reference sequence). The CDR3 extends over 14 amino acids. The junction had 9 bases not matched to a gene; V was cut back by 7 bases and J by 4 bases. For the CDR3, the DNA is TGTGCCTTTCAGCCCGGACAGGGCGGAAACACCATATATTTT. As protein: CAFQPGQGGNTIYF.

V and J are TRBV5-1 and TRBJ2-5; 10 nucleotides line up with TRBD1. The CDR3 runs to 15 residues. The germline gives CDR1 SGHRS, CDR2 YFSETQ. Trimming took 2 bases from V and 1 from J; bases not matched to a gene: 2. CDR3 in amino acids: CASSFRTGGQETQYF. As DNA, the CDR3 is TGCGCCAGCAGCTTCCGGACAGGGGGCCAAGAGACCCAGTACTTC.

The gene calls are TRBV7-8 and TRBJ2-2; no definite D call. CDR1 and CDR2 from the germline V gene are SGHVS and FQNEAQ. V lost 1 base and J lost 4, with 13 bases in between. This CDR3 comprises 16 residues. In DNA form, the CDR3 reads TGTGCCAGCAGCTTAGGGCCCTTGTTGGCCACCGGGGAGCTGTTTTTT. This codes for CASSLGPLLATGELFF.

The CDR3 DNA follows: TGTGCCAGTAGTATCGGCGGGTTTAGCAATCAGCCCCAGCATTTT. Residues: CASSIGGFSNQPQHF. The chain links TRBV19 to TRBJ1-5; D uncertain. Deletions cut 3 bases from V and 0 bases from J, with 9 bases between. The germline CDR1 and CDR2 sequences are LNHDA and SQIVND (reference sequence). The CDR3 is 15 residues long.

This clone was seen just once. The chain is built from TRBV10-3 and TRBJ1-2, with 8 bases that match TRBD1. The CDR3 totals 13 residues. The germline V gene has CDR1 ENHRY and CDR2 SYGVKD. Trimming cost V 6 bases and J 3 bases; bases outside gene matches: 3. As DNA, the CDR3 is TGTGCCATCAGCGGACAGGGTGACTATGGCTACACCTTC. This codes for CAISGQGDYGYTF.

DNA of the CDR3: TGCGCCAGCAGCTTGGAGTGGAGTAGCGGGGGTGCGGGAATAGAGACCCAGTACTTC. Protein sequence: CASSLEWSSGGAGIETQYF. The J gene is TRBJ2-5, the V gene TRBV5-1; 9 bases line up with TRBD2. There are 19 residues in the CDR3. In germline, CDR1 is SGHRS, CDR2 YFSETQ. J gave up 4 bases and V 0 bases, and 16 bases lay outside the gene matches. The entire variable domain, with the rest obtained from reference TRBV5-1 and TRBJ2-5, is as follows: KAGVTQTPRYLIKTRGQQVTLSCSPISGHRSVSWYQQTPGQGLQFLFEYFSETQRNKGNFPGRFSGRQFSNSRSEMNVSTLELGDSALYLCASSLEWSSGGAGIETQYFGPGTRLLVL.

This chain joins TRBV27 and TRBJ2-7, with a possible D match to TRBD2 (6 bases). The CDR3 is 15 amino acids. Deletions cut 7 bases from V and 2 bases from J, with 18 bases between. CDR1 and CDR2 (germline): MNHEY, SMNVEV (reference sequence). This CDR3 is CASTPVWGVAYEQYF. The CDR3 region has the DNA TGTGCCAGCACCCCGGTCTGGGGGGTTGCCTACGAGCAGTACTTC.

The V gene is TRBV6-2 or TRBV6-3, the J gene TRBJ2-6; a possible D gene is TRBD2 (5 bases). Germline values: CDR1 MNHEY, CDR2 SVGEGT. The V gene lost 5 bases and the J gene lost 3 bases, with 17 bases spanning the gap. This CDR3 spans 17 amino acids. The DNA of the CDR3 is TGTGCCAGCAGTCCCCACGACTACGCTAGTGGGGCCAACGTCCTGACTTTC. This gives the protein CASSPHDYASGANVLTF.

The chain carries TRBV9 and TRBJ1-2, with a tentative D call TRBD1 (6 bases). The CDR3 is 14 amino acids. The V end lost 0 bases, the J end lost 6 bases, and 12 bases lay between the germline ends. Germline lookup yields CDR1 SGDLS and CDR2 YYNGEE. This CDR3 is CASSVDRAADGYTF. The DNA of the CDR3 is TGTGCCAGCAGCGTAGACAGGGCGGCTGATGGCTACACCTTC.

The chain employs TRBV9 and TRBJ1-1, with D possibly TRBD1 on 6 matching bases. The CDR3 covers 12 residues. Trimming stripped 4 bases from V and 13 bases from J, with 17 bases between. The germline gives CDR1 SGDLS, CDR2 YYNGEE. CDR3 amino acids: CASSHLGGEVFF. DNA for the CDR3: TGTGCCAGCAGCCATTTAGGGGGGGAGGTTTTCTTT.

The rearrangement links TRBV4-3 to TRBJ1-2; 8 bases map to TRBD1. V lost 4 bases, J lost 2 bases, and 12 bases stayed unmatched. CDR1 is LGHNA, CDR2 YSLEER, per germline. CDR3 length: 17 amino acids. CDR3 bases: TGCGCCAGCAGCCTCAATGCTGGGACAGGCGAGAACTATGGCTACACCTTC. It encodes CASSLNAGTGENYGYTF.